This is a list of T cell receptor beta chains from one sample in a study of graft-versus-host responses after intestinal transplantation. Their antigens remain unidentified. Repertoires were generated with immunoSEQ multiplex PCR, while TCRdb's copy carries only in-frame clones and drops some. Among 90,000 to 150,000 clones, 85% to 95% were seen once, and the ten largest hold over 2.5%. Sequences were derived from unstimulated CD8+ T cells sorted from spleen or lymph node cells, sampled before intestinal transplant. Every receptor here comes from a human donor who received an intestinal transplant. Both conserved end residues are part of each CDR3. A D gene is named only where the DNA matches it firmly. Clone size is not always given. Where it is, it says once, few, many or a class for expanded clones.

- | TRBJ1-5 | TRBV2 | - | TGTGCCAGCAGTGAAGCGAATGGACCCGGCGGGCAGCCCCAGCATTTT | CASSEANGPGGQPQHF
- | TRBJ2-1 | TRBV28 | TRBD2 | TGTGCCAGCAGTTTATGGACTAGCGGGGGAAACAATGAGCAGTTCTTC | CASSLWTSGGNNEQFF
- | TRBJ1-1 | TRBV15 | - | TGTGCCACCAGCAGAGATCATAGCACTGAAGCTTTCTTT | CATSRDHSTEAFF
few | TRBJ2-1 | TRBV9 | TRBD1 | TGTGCCAGCAGCGATTCCCTGCGGGGGACAGGGCAGTACAATGAGCAGTTCTTC | CASSDSLRGTGQYNEQFF
- | TRBJ1-2 | TRBV9 | TRBD1 | TGTGCCAGCAGCGTAGCCGACAGGGCGGAGGACTATGGCTACACCTTC | CASSVADRAEDYGYTF
- | TRBJ2-1 | TRBV4-3 | TRBD2 | TGCGCCAGCAGCCGCGGGACTAGCGGGAGCAATGAGCAGTTCTTC | CASSRGTSGSNEQFF
- | TRBJ2-1 | TRBV27 | - | TGTGCCAGCAGTTTACGGGACTCTGCCAATGAGCAGTTCTTC | CASSLRDSANEQFF
- | TRBJ1-2 | TRBV7-9 | TRBD1 | TGTGCCAGCAGCTTGTGGACAGGGGCGCCATCTAACTATGGCTACACCTTC | CASSLWTGAPSNYGYTF
- | TRBJ2-7 | TRBV16 | - | TGTGCCAGCAGCCAGTTCCAAACGAACTACGAGCAGTACTTC | CASSQFQTNYEQYF
few | TRBJ2-5 | TRBV7-8 | TRBD2 | TGTGCCAGCAGCTTAGGCTTAGCGGGAGGCGTAGAGACCCAGTACTTC | CASSLGLAGGVETQYF
- | TRBJ1-1 | TRBV27 | - | TGTGCCAGCAGTTTGCAGTCGAACACTGAAGCTTTCTTT | CASSLQSNTEAFF
- | TRBJ2-3 | TRBV4-1 | TRBD2 | TGCGCCAGCAGCCTGAGCACTAGCGGGAGAACAGATACGCAGTATTTT | CASSLSTSGRTDTQYF
- | TRBJ1-5 | TRBV4-1 | - | TGCGCCAGCAGCCAAGAACCCAGGGAAAATCAGCCCCAGCATTTT | CASSQEPRENQPQHF
once | TRBJ2-3 | TRBV27 | TRBD2 | TGTGCCAGCAGTCTGGGACTATCTAGCTGGGATACGCAGTATTTT | CASSLGLSSWDTQYF
- | TRBJ1-1 | TRBV28 | TRBD1 | TGTGCCAGCAAAAGACGACAGGGGAGGATGAACACTGAAGCTTTCTTT | CASKRRQGRMNTEAFF
- | TRBJ2-7 | TRBV5-1 | - | TGCGCCAGCAGCTGGCCGTCGGGGGGCCGGGTCGGGGAGCAGTACTTC | CASSWPSGGRVGEQYF
- | TRBJ2-5 | TRBV19 | - | TGTGCCAGTAGGGGGGGCATAGACCAAGAGACCCAGTACTTC | CASRGGIDQETQYF
- | TRBJ2-5 | TRBV28 | TRBD1 | TGTGCCAGCAGCAGGGACAGCCAAGAGACCCAGTACTTC | CASSRDSQETQYF
- | TRBJ2-5 | TRBV9 | - | TGTGCCAGCAGCCCCGACGCGGGGAATATCCAGGAGACCCAGTACTTC | CASSPDAGNIQETQYF
- | TRBJ1-1 | TRBV19 | - | TGTGCCAGTAGTAAGCTTCTGACGGGGGTTATGAACACTGAAGCTTTCTTT | CASSKLLTGVMNTEAFF
- | TRBJ2-3 | TRBV2 | - | TGTGCCAGCAGTGATACACCGACGGCGCTATTAATCACAGATACGCAGTATTTT | CASSDTPTALLITDTQYF
- | TRBJ1-1 | TRBV9 | - | TGTGCCAGCAGCCCCCCCGGCGGGAACACTGAAGCTTTCTTT | CASSPPGGNTEAFF
- | TRBJ2-2 | TRBV11-2 | - | TGTGCCACCTTAACCGGGGAGCTGTTTTTT | CATLTGELFF
- | TRBJ1-5 | TRBV28 | - | TGTGCCAGCAGTTTAGGGGGGGACCAGCCCCAGCATTTT | CASSLGGDQPQHF
- | TRBJ2-1 | TRBV29-1 | TRBD2 | TGCAGCGTTGGGGGTATACAGCGGGAGAGCTACAATGAGCAGTTCTTC | CSVGGIQRESYNEQFF
- | TRBJ2-3 | TRBV21-1 | - | TGTGCCAGCAGCCACGTGGAAACAGATACGCAGTATTTT | CASSHVETDTQYF
- | TRBJ1-1 | TRBV10-3 | - | TGTGCCATCAGTGAAACGACAGGGAACACTGAAGCTTTCTTT | CAISETTGNTEAFF
- | TRBJ2-1 | TRBV11-2 | TRBD2 | TGTGCCAGCAGCTTAGAATTGGGAGGGAAGTACAATGAGCAGTTCTTC | CASSLELGGKYNEQFF
- | TRBJ2-7 | TRBV7-9 | TRBD1 | TGTGCCAGCAGCTTTCGGGACAGCTCCTACGAGCAGTACTTC | CASSFRDSSYEQYF
- | TRBJ2-1 | TRBV9 | - | TGTGCCAGCAGCGTAGGGGGAGGAAGCAATGAGCAGTTCTTC | CASSVGGGSNEQFF
once | TRBJ2-2 | TRBV5-6 | - | TGTGCCAGCAGCCGAGAAGACGGGCTTCTGTTTTTT | CASSREDGLLFF
- | TRBJ2-5 | TRBV2 | TRBD2 | TGTGCCAGCAGTGCCCCCGGGACTAGAGGCCGGGAGACCCAGTACTTC | CASSAPGTRGRETQYF
- | TRBJ2-1 | TRBV27 | - | TGTGCCAGCAGTCAGGACAGAAATGAGCAGTTCTTC | CASSQDRNEQFF
- | TRBJ2-3 | TRBV6-1 | - | TGTGCCAGCAGTGAAGAGGGAGGCTACACAGATACGCAGTATTTT | CASSEEGGYTDTQYF
- | TRBJ1-6 | TRBV4-1 | - | TGCGCCAGCAGCCAAGATCCCGACTTTCGGTCACCCCTCCACTTT | CASSQDPDFRSPLHF
- | TRBJ1-1 | TRBV2 | TRBD1 | TGTGCCAGCAGCTCGAGTAGACGGACAGGGGGCAGAAACACTGAAGCTTTCTTT | CASSSSRRTGGRNTEAFF
- | TRBJ1-3 | TRBV25-1 | - | TGTGCCAGCAGGGAAATGGGGAACACCATATATTTT | CASREMGNTIYF
- | TRBJ1-5 | TRBV2 | TRBD1 | TGTGCCAGCAGTGACGGGAGGGGACAGTTGGGCAATCAGCCCCAGCATTTT | CASSDGRGQLGNQPQHF
- | TRBJ2-5 | TRBV4-1 | - | TGCGCCAGCAGCCAAGATCTAATCAGGGGAGAGACCCAGTACTTC | CASSQDLIRGETQYF
- | TRBJ2-1 | TRBV2 | TRBD2 | TGTGCCAGCAGTGTGGCACCGGGACTAGCATACAATGAGCAGTTCTTC | CASSVAPGLAYNEQFF
- | TRBJ2-1 | TRBV7-8 | TRBD2 | TGTGCCAGCAGCTTAGCAAGGGCTCTCCAGCGGGACGCCTACAATGAGCAGTTCTTC | CASSLARALQRDAYNEQFF
- | TRBJ2-7 | TRBV29-1 | - | TGCAGCGTTGGCGGAGGGAGCTCCTACGAGCAGTACTTC | CSVGGGSSYEQYF
- | TRBJ1-5 | TRBV28 | TRBD1 | TGTGCCAGCAGTGGGACAGCAGATAGCAATCAGCCCCAGCATTTT | CASSGTADSNQPQHF
- | TRBJ2-7 | TRBV7-9 | - | TGTGCCAGCAGCTCAGAATCCTCAGGGAAAGGCTCCTACGAGCAGTACTTC | CASSSESSGKGSYEQYF
- | TRBJ2-1 | TRBV5-6 | - | TGTGCCAGCAGCTCCCCCCCTGGTGAGCAGTTCTTC | CASSSPPGEQFF
few | TRBJ2-3 | TRBV27 | - | TGTGCCAGTTCCCTGCGGAGCACAGATACGCAGTATTTT | CASSLRSTDTQYF
once | TRBJ2-2 | TRBV2 | - | TGTGCCACTCAGAGGGAATGGCGGCCAATCGATTCGAACACCGGGGAGCTGTTTTTT | CATQREWRPIDSNTGELFF
- | TRBJ2-2 | TRBV7-6 | - | TGTGCCAGCAGCTTAGCGCGGGTCGGTGGCACCGGGGAGCTGTTTTTT | CASSLARVGGTGELFF
- | TRBJ2-1 | TRBV28 | - | TGTGCCAGCCAGGACGACCCGAGCTCCTACAATGAGCAGTTCTTC | CASQDDPSSYNEQFF
- | TRBJ1-5 | TRBV7-2 | - | TGTGCCAGCAGCCCCGAGGGGATAATGCAGCCCCAGCATTTT | CASSPEGIMQPQHF
- | TRBJ2-7 | TRBV27 | TRBD1 | TGTGCCAGCAGTTCAAGGGGACAGGGGGTTTTAAACGAGCAGTACTTC | CASSSRGQGVLNEQYF
- | TRBJ2-7 | TRBV9 | - | TGTGCCAGCAGCGTAGACTGGGGTGAGCAGTACTTC | CASSVDWGEQYF
- | TRBJ2-3 | TRBV9 | - | TGTGCCAGCAGCGGCGGGACAACTAGCACAGATACGCAGTATTTT | CASSGGTTSTDTQYF
- | TRBJ2-7 | TRBV14 | TRBD1 | TGTGCCAGCAGCCCTGCCGGGACAGCCCTTGTATTC | CASSPAGTALVF
- | TRBJ2-3 | TRBV13 | - | TGTGCCAGCAGCTTTGACGGGACGGTCACAGATACGCAGTATTTT | CASSFDGTVTDTQYF
- | TRBJ1-2 | TRBV28 | - | TGTGCCAGCAGTTTCTTCGGGACACGTTATGGCTACACCTTC | CASSFFGTRYGYTF
- | TRBJ1-6 | TRBV5-5 | - | TGTGCCAGCAGCTTGGGCTCCGATTCACCCCTCCACTTT | CASSLGSDSPLHF